These 13 T cell receptor beta chains came from one sample sequenced in a study of cytomegalovirus exposure and HLA in healthy donors. Primers for the PCR totalled 60 Vbeta and 13 Jbeta. Generated by immunoSEQ multiplex PCR, the TCRdb table keeps only in-frame clones and is missing some. The profile shows 100,000 to 150,000 clones, more than 65% of them singletons. The sample taken for sequencing was PBMCs. The source is a woman aged 60-75 years in good health and CMV-seropositive.

The CDR3 nucleotides are TGTGCCAGCAGTTTCGGGGCGGGGGTATTGGAGACCCAGTACTTC. This translates into CASSFGAGVLETQYF. The rearrangement links TRBV27 to TRBJ2-5, with TRBD2 identical over 7 bases. V trimming: 3 bases; J trimming: 5 bases; junction bases outside the gene matches: 9. The germline gives CDR1 MNHEY, CDR2 SMNVEV (reference sequence). The CDR3 covers 15 residues.

The chain links TRBV27 to TRBJ1-5; 7 nucleotides line up with TRBD1. Germline lookup yields CDR1 MNHEY and CDR2 SMNVEV (reference sequence). With 5 bases clipped from V and 5 bases from J, the junction kept 15 bases outside the gene matches. The CDR3 has 17 residues. This CDR3 reads CASSPTFRRGHDQPQHF. DNA for the CDR3: TGTGCCAGCAGTCCTACCTTCCGGAGGGGGCACGATCAGCCCCAGCATTTT.

The chain uses TRBV5-1 and TRBJ2-3, with 8 bases fitting TRBD1. There are 15 residues in the CDR3. J gave up 3 bases and V 1 base, and 4 bases lay outside the gene matches. The germline gives CDR1 SGHRS, CDR2 YFSETQ. The CDR3 here is CASSLTRGQTDTQYF. The CDR3 region has the DNA TGCGCCAGCAGCTTGACCAGGGGGCAGACAGATACGCAGTATTTT. Filled out from reference TRBV5-1 and TRBJ2-3, the complete variable domain reads KAGVTQTPRYLIKTRGQQVTLSCSPISGHRSVSWYQQTPGQGLQFLFEYFSETQRNKGNFPGRFSGRQFSNSRSEMNVSTLELGDSALYLCASSLTRGQTDTQYFGPGTRLTVL.

The V and J genes are TRBV11-2 and TRBJ2-1, with D possibly being TRBD1 (7 bases). Germline assignment: CDR1 SGHAT and CDR2 FQNNGV. The CDR3 totals 15 residues. Trimming shortened V by 5 bases and J by 7 bases, and 18 bases separated the two germline ends. CDR3 sequence (DNA): TGTGCCAGCAGCCTCATCAGGGGGGAATCAAATGAGCAGTTCTTC. It encodes CASSLIRGESNEQFF.

The V and J genes are TRBV10-2 and TRBJ1-5; TRBD1 might be the D (6 bases). This CDR3 has 13 residues. V was cut by 4 bases and J by 7 bases, with 11 bases left in between. Per the germline V gene, CDR1 is WSHSY and CDR2 is SAAADI. The CDR3 sequence is CASSVGGKQPQHF. In nucleotides, the CDR3 is TGCGCCAGCAGTGTAGGGGGAAAGCAGCCCCAGCATTTT.

This chain uses TRBV27 with TRBJ1-2; 9 positions match TRBD1. V gave up 4 bases and J gave up 3 bases; unmatched junction bases: 15. The CDR3 has 18 residues. CDR1 MNHEY and CDR2 SMNVEV come from the germline V gene (reference sequence). CDR3 residues: CASSSLHLQGARHYGYTF. In nucleotides, the CDR3 is TGTGCCAGCAGTTCCTTACACTTACAGGGGGCGCGGCACTATGGCTACACCTTC.

The gene calls are TRBV15 and TRBJ2-7, with D hard to call. V lost 0 bases and J lost 0, with 9 bases in between. The CDR3 is 15 amino acids. The germline CDR1 and CDR2 sequences are LNHNV and YYDKDF (reference sequence). This CDR3 is CATSRDSYSSYEQYF. The CDR3 DNA reads TGTGCCACCAGCAGAGATAGTTACAGCTCCTACGAGCAGTACTTC. The complete variable domain, with remaining parts taken from reference TRBV15 and TRBJ2-7, reads DAMVIQNPRYQVTQFGKPVTLSCSQTLNHNVMYWYQQKSSQAPKLLFHYYDKDFNNEADTPDNFQSRRPNTSFCFLDIRSPGLGDTAMYLCATSRDSYSSYEQYFGPGTRLTVT.

The V gene is TRBV19, the J gene TRBJ1-2, with 9 bases identical to TRBD1. J gave up 4 bases and V 4 bases, and 7 bases lay outside the gene matches. Germline loops: CDR1 LNHDA, CDR2 SQIVND (reference sequence). CDR3 length equals 15 residues. The CDR3 protein is CASSTQMTGGYGYTF. The CDR3 bases are TGTGCCAGTAGTACCCAAATGACAGGGGGCTATGGCTACACCTTC.

V is TRBV4-1 and J is TRBJ2-1; 7 nucleotides match TRBD1. The CDR3 is made up of 15 amino acids. J was trimmed by 2 bases and V by 6 bases; bases with no gene match: 7. The germline gives CDR1 MGHRA, CDR2 YSYEKL. The CDR3 is CASRRDSSPYNEQFF. CDR3 DNA: TGCGCCAGCAGACGGGACAGTTCCCCCTACAATGAGCAGTTCTTC.

The CDR3, as DNA: TGTGCCAGCAGCTTAGCTCAGGGAACTAATGAAAAACTGTTTTTT. Translating it yields CASSLAQGTNEKLFF. This chain uses TRBV7-9 with TRBJ1-4, with a tentative D call TRBD1 (5 bases). This CDR3 contains 15 residues. Germline V gene sequence: CDR1 SEHNR, CDR2 FQNEAQ (reference sequence). V was trimmed by 0 bases and J by 1 base, leaving 6 bases between them.

The rearrangement joins TRBV13 to TRBJ2-2; D uncertain. Germline-derived CDR1 and CDR2 are PRHDT and FYEKMQ (reference sequence). The CDR3 is 12 residues long. The V and J ends lost 5 bases and 6 bases respectively, with 7 bases between them. As DNA, the CDR3 is TGTGCCAGCAGCAACCCAGCCGGGGAGCTGTTTTTT. Encoded protein: CASSNPAGELFF.

The CDR3 here is CASSLDSGGDTQYF. CDR3 nucleotide sequence: TGTGCCAGCAGCCTCGATAGCGGGGGGGATACGCAGTATTTT. This sequence joins TRBV7-3 and TRBJ2-3, with 10 positions matching TRBD2. The CDR3 extends over 14 amino acids. With V trimmed by 5 bases and J by 6 bases, 5 bases remained unmatched. Germline loops: CDR1 SGHTA, CDR2 FQGTGA.

This chain links TRBV7-3 with TRBJ2-2; a weak D match, TRBD2 (5 bases). CDR1 SGHTA and CDR2 FQGTGA come from the germline V gene. Trimming took 3 bases from V and 0 from J, leaving 8 bases between them. The CDR3 consists of 15 residues. In DNA, the CDR3 is TGTGCCAGCAGCTTCTCACTAGCGAACACCGGGGAGCTGTTTTTT. This sequence encodes CASSFSLANTGELFF.